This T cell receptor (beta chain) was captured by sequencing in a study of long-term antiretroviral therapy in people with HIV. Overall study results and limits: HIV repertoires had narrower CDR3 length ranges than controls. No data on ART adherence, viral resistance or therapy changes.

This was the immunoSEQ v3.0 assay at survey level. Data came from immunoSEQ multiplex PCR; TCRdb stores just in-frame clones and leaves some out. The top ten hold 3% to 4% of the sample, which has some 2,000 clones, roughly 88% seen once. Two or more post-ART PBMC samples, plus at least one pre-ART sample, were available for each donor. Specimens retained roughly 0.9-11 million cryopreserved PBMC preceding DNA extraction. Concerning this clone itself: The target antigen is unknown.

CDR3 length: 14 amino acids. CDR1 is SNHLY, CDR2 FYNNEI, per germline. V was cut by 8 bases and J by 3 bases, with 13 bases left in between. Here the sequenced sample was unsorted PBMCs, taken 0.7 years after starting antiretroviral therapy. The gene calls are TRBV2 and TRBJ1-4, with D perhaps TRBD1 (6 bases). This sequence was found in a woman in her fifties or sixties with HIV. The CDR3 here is CASFQGSANEKLFF. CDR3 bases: TGTGCCAGCTTCCAGGGGAGTGCTAATGAAAAACTGTTTTTT.